Presented here are 15 T cell receptor beta chains from one specimen sequenced in a study of shared clonotypes between healthy human individuals. Positive CCR7 selection of CD45RO-negative cells yielded the naive CD8 cells, and terminally differentiated effector memory CD45RA+ cells were excluded. Repertoires were generated with immunoSEQ multiplex PCR, while TCRdb's copy carries only in-frame clones and drops some. The sample lists hundreds of thousands of clones, approximately 96% seen once, with 0.11% in the top ten. Sequences were obtained from naive CD8+ T cells sorted from blood. These receptors were obtained from a woman in her 30s in good health.

The genes are TRBV14 and TRBJ2-3; D gene uncertain. Trimming cost V 3 bases and J 2 bases, with 6 bases left between them. The germline gives CDR1 SGHDN, CDR2 FVKESK. This CDR3 region has 13 residues. For the CDR3, the DNA is TGTGCCAGCAGCCACACGAACACAGATACGCAGTATTTT. Protein sequence: CASSHTNTDTQYF.

The chain has TRBV5-4 and TRBJ2-3; 11 bases line up with TRBD2. The germline CDR1 and CDR2 sequences are SGHNT and YYREEE (reference sequence). V shed 6 bases, J shed 1 base, and the junction held 4 bases outside the gene matches. This CDR3 region has 15 residues. For the CDR3, the DNA is TGTGCCAGCATGTCGGGACTAGCGGGCACAGATACGCAGTATTTT. This codes for CASMSGLAGTDTQYF. Looking up the rest from reference TRBV5-4 and TRBJ2-3 gives the full variable domain: ETGVTQSPTHLIKTRGQQVTLRCSSQSGHNTVSWYQQALGQGPQFIFQYYREEENGRGNFPPRFSGLQFPNYSSELNVNALELDDSALYLCASMSGLAGTDTQYFGPGTRLTVL.

The V call is TRBV11-2, the J call TRBJ2-3, with 8 bases lining up with TRBD2. In germline, CDR1 is SGHAT, CDR2 FQNNGV. This CDR3 is built from 17 residues. V trimming: 5 bases; J trimming: 1 base; junction bases outside the gene matches: 11. The CDR3, as DNA: TGTGCCAGCAGCCCGGAGAATCCAGCGGGAGGCACAGATACGCAGTATTTT. Translated: CASSPENPAGGTDTQYF.

J is TRBJ2-1 and V is TRBV5-6; TRBD2 might be the D (6 bases). The CDR3 sequence is 18 residues long. The V gene's germline CDR1 is SGHDT and CDR2 YYEEEE. V dropped 4 bases and J dropped 0 bases, with 20 bases sitting between them. In nucleotides, the CDR3 is TGTGCCAGCAGCAGACTAGTTCCCGATTTGAGCTCCTACAATGAGCAGTTCTTC. Its translation: CASSRLVPDLSSYNEQFF.

The chain has TRBV4-1 and TRBJ1-1, with D perhaps matching TRBD1 (5 bases). From germline, CDR1 is MGHRA and CDR2 YSYEKL. The CDR3 contains 13 residues. Trimming pared 4 bases from V and 4 bases from J, leaving 10 bases between. CDR3 residues: CASSRGLGTEAFF. CDR3 DNA: TGCGCCAGCAGCCGGGGGTTGGGCACTGAAGCTTTCTTT.

This clone was observed once. V usage is TRBV7-6 and J usage is TRBJ1-3; 7 bases align to TRBD1. Germline CDR1 SGHVS, CDR2 FNYEAQ. Trimming took 5 bases from V and 4 from J; bases not matched to a gene: 8. This CDR3 comprises 15 residues. Here the CDR3 DNA reads TGTGCCAGCAGCCCTACCACAGGGGACGGAAACACCATATATTTT. It specifies CASSPTTGDGNTIYF.

The chain carries TRBV7-3 and TRBJ2-1; TRBD2 aligns across 7 bases. This CDR3 contains 16 residues. From germline, CDR1 is SGHTA and CDR2 FQGTGA. J was trimmed by 3 bases and V by 2 bases; bases with no gene match: 7. CDR3 amino acids: CASSLLVAGDYNEQFF. In DNA, the CDR3 is TGTGCCAGCAGCTTACTCGTAGCGGGCGACTACAATGAGCAGTTCTTC.

A single count supports this clone. At the DNA level, this CDR3 is encoded by other sequences in the same sample as well. The rearrangement uses TRBV2 and TRBJ2-7; D gene unclear. Germline V CDR1 and CDR2: SNHLY, FYNNEI. The CDR3 consists of 11 residues. With 3 bases removed from V and 4 bases from J, the gap between germline ends came to 4 bases. The CDR3 DNA follows: TGTGCCAGCAGTGAGGAGTACGAGCAGTACTTC. It encodes CASSEEYEQYF.

This clone was seen once. The rearrangement joins TRBV9 to TRBJ2-1, with 7 bases aligning to TRBD2. V gave up 2 bases and J gave up 7 bases; unmatched junction bases: 12. The germline V gene has CDR1 SGDLS and CDR2 YYNGEE. The CDR3 loop spans 16 amino acids. The CDR3 spells CASSVSSRAGENEQFF. The CDR3 coding sequence is TGTGCCAGCAGCGTTTCCTCGCGGGCGGGAGAGAATGAGCAGTTCTTC.

V is TRBV12-1 and J is TRBJ2-7; TRBD2, as called in the table, went unchecked against the DNA. TRBV12-1 is a pseudogene segment. The CDR3 length is 17 residues. CDR3 bases: TGTGCCAGCAGCTTTCCCATTAGCGGACGCGATCCCTACGAGCAGTACTTC. It specifies CASSFPISGRDPYEQYF.

This rearrangement joins TRBV28 to TRBJ1-1; D gene unclear. The germline V and J ends were trimmed by 4 bases and 2 bases, with 17 bases remaining between them. CDR1 is MDHEN, CDR2 SYDVKM, per germline. The CDR3 sequence is 16 residues long. The CDR3 loop reads CASSSVSFGLNTEAFF. DNA for the CDR3: TGTGCCAGCAGTTCTGTTTCCTTCGGGCTTAACACTGAAGCTTTCTTT.

The rearrangement links TRBV10-3 to TRBJ2-7; D ambiguous. The CDR3 covers 12 residues. Germline V lookup: CDR1 ENHRY, CDR2 SYGVKD. Trimming stripped 10 bases from V and 3 bases from J, with 13 bases between. The CDR3 loop reads CATGITYYEQYF. CDR3 DNA sequence: TGTGCCACCGGTATAACGTACTACGAGCAGTACTTC.

The CDR3: CASSTRLAGGPNTGELFF. Here the CDR3 DNA reads TGTGCCAGCAGCACCAGACTAGCGGGAGGCCCGAACACCGGGGAGCTGTTTTTT. The chain combines TRBV7-9 with TRBJ2-2; TRBD2 matches 13 bases. V lost 5 bases and J lost 0; bases outside the gene matches: 6. CDR1 and CDR2 from the germline V gene are SEHNR and FQNEAQ (reference sequence). CDR3 size: 18 residues.

The chain uses TRBV5-4 and TRBJ2-1; 7 positions agree with TRBD2. This CDR3 has 15 amino acids. Trimming took 5 bases from V and 0 from J; bases not matched to a gene: 5. CDR1 is SGHNT and CDR2 is YYREEE in the germline V gene (reference sequence). The CDR3 sequence is CASRERGGSYNEQFF. CDR3 nucleotide sequence: TGTGCCAGCAGGGAGCGGGGTGGCTCCTACAATGAGCAGTTCTTC.

The chain combines TRBV27 with TRBJ2-7; perhaps TRBD2 as D (6 bases). V lost 3 bases and J lost 6, with 15 bases in between. Germline V gene data show CDR1 as MNHEY and CDR2 as SMNVEV (reference sequence). The length of the CDR3 is 14 residues. CDR3 DNA sequence: TGTGCCAGCAGTTTGGGGGGACGTGCTGCCGAGCAGTACTTC. It codes for CASSLGGRAAEQYF.